The 12 T cell receptor beta chains below all came from one sample that was sequenced in a study of cytomegalovirus exposure and HLA in healthy donors. The PCR contained 60 Vbeta and 13 Jbeta primers. The data were produced by immunoSEQ multiplex PCR, yet TCRdb's version contains in-frame clones alone and is incomplete. The table has roughly 100,000 clones, over 80% seen once; the top ten hold 6.5% to 7%. Specimen: PBMCs. The receptor set was obtained from a man aged 25 to 45 in good health and CMV-seropositive.

V and J are TRBV18 and TRBJ1-4, with 9 bases identical to TRBD1. The CDR3 consists of 16 residues. V lost 6 bases and J lost 3; bases outside the gene matches: 8. Looked up from germline, CDR1 is KGHSH and CDR2 is LQKENI. CDR3 residues: CASSPGTGFPNEKLFF. The CDR3 coding sequence is TGTGCCAGCTCTCCCGGGACAGGGTTCCCTAATGAAAAACTGTTTTTT. The full variable domain, its missing parts supplied by reference TRBV18 and TRBJ1-4, is NAGVMQNPRHLVRRRGQEARLRCSPMKGHSHVYWYRQLPEEGLKFMVYLQKENIIDESGMPKERFSAEFPKEGPSILRIQQVVRGDSAAYFCASSPGTGFPNEKLFFGSGTQLSVL.

The chain has TRBV7-9 and TRBJ1-6, with a possible D match to TRBD1 (6 bases). Germline CDR1 is SEHNR and CDR2 is FQNEAQ (reference sequence). V shed 2 bases and J shed 7 bases, with 21 bases lying between them. The length of the CDR3 is 18 residues. The CDR3 region is CASSLSPGRGRENSPLHF. CDR3 DNA: TGTGCCAGCAGCTTATCACCGGGGCGGGGGCGCGAGAATTCACCCCTCCACTTT.

The chain recombines TRBV30 with TRBJ1-2; TRBD1 is a possible D gene (5 bases). V dropped 4 bases and J dropped 5 bases, with 23 bases sitting between them. CDR1 is GTSNPN, CDR2 SVGIG, per germline (reference sequence). The length of the CDR3 is 16 residues. CDR3 coding DNA: TGTGCCTGGATATCATCGCTGGCAGGGTTCCGTTATGGCTACACCTTC. Translated, it gives CAWISSLAGFRYGYTF. Variable domain in full (rest from reference TRBV30 and TRBJ1-2): SQTIHQWPATLVQPVGSPLSLECTVEGTSNPNLYWYRQAAGRGLQLLFYSVGIGQISSEVPQNLSASRPQDRQFILSSKKLLLSDSGFYLCAWISSLAGFRYGYTFGSGTRLTVV.

The genes are TRBV7-9 and TRBJ2-7, with a weak D call TRBD1 (6 bases). Looked up from germline, CDR1 is SEHNR and CDR2 is FQNEAQ (reference sequence). There are 14 residues in the CDR3. V lost 2 bases and J 5 bases, leaving 13 bases between the germline ends. CDR3 in amino acids: CASSLPRDTNEQYF. The CDR3 nucleotides are TGTGCCAGCAGCTTACCAAGGGACACTAACGAGCAGTACTTC. The full variable domain, rest sourced from reference TRBV7-9 and TRBJ2-7, is DTGVSQNPRHKITKRGQNVTFRCDPISEHNRLYWYRQTLGQGPEFLTYFQNEAQLEKSRLLSDRFSAERPKGSFSTLEIQRTEQGDSAMYLCASSLPRDTNEQYFGPGTRLTVT.

The chain combines TRBV7-9 with TRBJ1-1; a weak D match, TRBD1 (6 bases). Germline loops: CDR1 SEHNR, CDR2 FQNEAQ (reference sequence). The V end was cut by 10 bases, the J end by 4 bases, with 22 bases between. The CDR3 extends over 15 amino acids. The CDR3: CATTASEGVSTEAFF. The CDR3 coding sequence is TGTGCCACTACAGCCTCCGAGGGGGTGAGCACTGAAGCTTTCTTT.

The chain joins TRBV19 to TRBJ2-2; TRBD1 matches 10 bases. Trimming removed 10 bases from V and 4 bases from J; junction bases left unmatched: 9. The CDR3 extends over 15 amino acids. Germline CDR1 is LNHDA and CDR2 is SQIVND (reference sequence). The DNA of the CDR3 is TGTGCCACCATTCGTCGGACAGGGGGCACCGGGGAGCTGTTTTTT. It yields the protein CATIRRTGGTGELFF.

This chain connects TRBV4-2 to TRBJ1-4, with 9 bases identical to TRBD1. Germline lookup yields CDR1 LGHNA and CDR2 YNFKEQ. This CDR3 spans 15 amino acids. Germline trimming cut 4 bases from V and 7 bases from J; bases unmatched to any gene: 7. CDR3 bases: TGTGCCAGCAGCCCGGACAGGGGTGGCGGTGAAAAACTGTTTTTT. It specifies CASSPDRGGGEKLFF.

V and J are TRBV7-9 and TRBJ2-5; D is perhaps TRBD2 (6 bases). The last part of the DNA fits TRBJ2-7 better; the J call may be wrong. Germline loops: CDR1 SEHNR, CDR2 FQNEAQ (reference sequence). This CDR3 spans 13 amino acids. The CDR3 is CASSLSGGYEQYF. The CDR3 region has the DNA TGTGCCAGCAGCTTGAGCGGAGGGTACGAGCAGTACTTC.

This sequence joins TRBV5-4 and TRBJ1-1; tentative D call: TRBD1 (6 bases). The ends were cut back, 4 bases at V and 3 bases at J, with 13 bases in the middle. The germline V gene has CDR1 SGHNT and CDR2 YYREEE (reference sequence). The CDR3 spans 14 residues. Here the CDR3 reads CASSPRGFDTEAFF. Here the CDR3 DNA reads TGTGCCAGCAGCCCCAGGGGTTTCGACACTGAAGCTTTCTTT.

J is TRBJ1-1 and V is TRBV19; D ambiguous. V was cut by 5 bases and J by 4 bases, with 11 bases left in between. Germline V gene data show CDR1 as LNHDA and CDR2 as SQIVND (reference sequence). The CDR3 has 13 residues. CDR3 sequence: CASSDAEGTEAFF. Written as DNA, the CDR3 is TGTGCCAGTAGTGACGCCGAGGGCACTGAAGCTTTCTTT.

The V call is TRBV30, the J call TRBJ1-1, with TRBD1 identical over 7 bases. The CDR3 consists of 13 residues. V shed 3 bases and J 4 bases; nucleotides not matched to a gene: 5. Germline V CDR1 and CDR2: GTSNPN, SVGIG (reference sequence). CDR3 DNA sequence: TGTGCCTGGAGCCGCGACAGGGCCACTGAAGCTTTCTTT. The encoded protein is CAWSRDRATEAFF.

This clone was observed a handful of times. J is TRBJ2-5 and V is TRBV18, with 11 bases aligning to TRBD2. This CDR3 region has 16 residues. In germline, CDR1 is KGHSH, CDR2 LQKENI. V was pared by 4 bases and J by 1 base, with 5 bases of the junction left unmatched. For the CDR3, the DNA is TGTGCCAGCTCACTATGGACTAGCGGGTCCCAAGAGACCCAGTACTTC. Residues: CASSLWTSGSQETQYF.